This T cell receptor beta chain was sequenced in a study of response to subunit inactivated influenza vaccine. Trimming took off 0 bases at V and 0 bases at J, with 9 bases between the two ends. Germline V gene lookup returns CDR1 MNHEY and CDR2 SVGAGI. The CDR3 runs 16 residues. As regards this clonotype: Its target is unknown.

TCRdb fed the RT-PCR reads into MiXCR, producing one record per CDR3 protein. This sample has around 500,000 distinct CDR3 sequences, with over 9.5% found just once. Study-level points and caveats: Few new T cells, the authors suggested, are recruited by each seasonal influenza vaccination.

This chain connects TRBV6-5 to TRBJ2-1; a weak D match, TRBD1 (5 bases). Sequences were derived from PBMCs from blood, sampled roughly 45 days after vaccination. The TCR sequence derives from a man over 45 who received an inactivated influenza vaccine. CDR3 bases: TGTGCCAGCAGTTACTCGGCGCAGGGCTCCTACAATGAGCAGTTCTTC. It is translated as CASSYSAQGSYNEQFF.